Listed here are 25 T cell receptor beta chains from one sample, sequenced in a study of blood T cell repertoires in COVID-19. The data were produced by immunoSEQ multiplex PCR, yet TCRdb's version contains in-frame clones alone and is incomplete. The sample lists 250,000 to 400,000 clones; around 89% were seen once. Sequencing was done on a sample of peripheral blood. The receptors stem from a woman under 40 with COVID-19, enrolled during active disease.

The genes are TRBV6-4 and TRBJ1-5; perhaps TRBD1 as D (6 bases). Trimming stripped 3 bases from V and 4 bases from J, with 10 bases between. Germline CDR1 reads MRHNA; CDR2 reads SNTAGT. The CDR3 has 14 amino acids. The CDR3 here is CASSETGTNQPQHF. The CDR3 DNA follows: TGTGCCAGCAGTGAGACAGGAACTAATCAGCCCCAGCATTTT.

This chain uses TRBV11-3 with TRBJ2-1; D perhaps matches TRBD2 (5 bases). Germline CDR1 and CDR2: SGHNT and YENEEA. V dropped 1 base and J dropped 1 base, with 8 bases sitting between them. The CDR3 has 15 residues. The DNA for the CDR3 is TGTGCCAGCAGCTTAGCGGGAACATCCTACAATGAGCAGTTCTTC. Residues: CASSLAGTSYNEQFF.

The chain carries TRBV18 and TRBJ1-1; possible D gene TRBD1, 5 bases. Germline loops: CDR1 KGHSH, CDR2 LQKENI. Between the trimmed V and J ends, which lost 6 bases and 6 bases, there was a span of 17 bases. The CDR3 is made up of 14 amino acids. For the CDR3, the DNA is TGTGCCAGCTCGCCCGGGACTCAACGAGCTGAAGCTTTCTTT. Its protein product is CASSPGTQRAEAFF.

The rearrangement joins TRBV3-1 (or the pseudogene TRBV3-2) to TRBJ2-2; a possible D gene is TRBD2 (5 bases). The V end was cut by 5 bases, the J end by 1 base, with 11 bases between. Germline values: CDR1 LGHDT, CDR2 YNNKEL (reference sequence). The CDR3 has 15 amino acids. The CDR3 is CASSKRRGNTGELFF. In nucleotides, the CDR3 is TGTGCCAGCAGCAAACGTCGGGGGAACACCGGGGAGCTGTTTTTT.

This clone showed up just once. The rearrangement uses TRBV5-1 and TRBJ1-1; D gene ambiguous. Germline CDR1 reads SGHRS; CDR2 reads YFSETQ. The CDR3 length is 14 residues. Trimming shortened V by 1 base and J by 5 bases, and 12 bases separated the two germline ends. This CDR3 is CASSLFPGETEAFF. In DNA, the CDR3 is TGCGCCAGCAGCTTGTTCCCCGGGGAAACTGAAGCTTTCTTT.

The rearrangement uses TRBV5-5 and TRBJ2-5, with 8 nucleotides matching TRBD2. V was clipped by 6 bases and J by 9 bases; unmatched bases: 16. The CDR3 spans 15 residues. Germline V gene lookup returns CDR1 SGHKS and CDR2 YYEKEE (reference sequence). The CDR3 sequence: CASNVVTGGATSQYF. The CDR3 nucleotides read TGTGCCAGCAACGTTGTGACGGGGGGGGCGACGTCCCAGTACTTC.

The CDR3 reads CASSALWGADTQYF. The CDR3 bases are TGTGCCAGCAGCGCCCTATGGGGGGCAGATACGCAGTATTTT. The rearrangement joins TRBV9 to TRBJ2-3, with a possible D match to TRBD2 (6 bases). The CDR3 extends over 14 amino acids. V lost 3 bases to trimming and J lost 4 bases, with 12 bases between them. The V gene's germline CDR1 is SGDLS and CDR2 YYNGEE.

The chain carries TRBV11-2 and TRBJ1-1; D remains unclear. Trimming removed 1 base from V and 1 base from J, with 4 bases in between. Germline V CDR1 and CDR2: SGHAT, FQNNGV. This CDR3 is 13 amino acids long. The CDR3 is CASSLAQNTEAFF. For the CDR3, the DNA is TGTGCCAGCAGCTTAGCCCAGAACACTGAAGCTTTCTTT.

This sequence joins TRBV4-1 and TRBJ1-1, with 11 bases aligning to TRBD1. The CDR3 spans 15 residues. After removal of 4 bases from V and 4 bases from J, the junction contained 5 bases not matched to a gene. CDR1 MGHRA and CDR2 YSYEKL come from the germline V gene. CDR3: CASSRDRGRGTEAFF. The DNA for the CDR3 is TGCGCCAGCAGCCGGGACAGGGGGAGAGGCACTGAAGCTTTCTTT.

The chain uses TRBV7-2 and TRBJ2-3; 11 bases are a match to TRBD2. Germline values: CDR1 SGHTA, CDR2 FQGNSA. This CDR3 has 19 residues. The ends lost 4 bases at V and 0 bases at J; junction bases unmatched: 12. The CDR3 nucleotides read TGTGCCAGCAGCTCCCCCTGGGTGACTAGCGGGGCTAGCACAGATACGCAGTATTTT. It is translated as CASSSPWVTSGASTDTQYF.

The J gene is TRBJ2-3, the V gene TRBV7-2; 9 bases are shared with TRBD1. J gave up 6 bases and V 6 bases, and 10 bases lay outside the gene matches. Germline V gene data show CDR1 as SGHTA and CDR2 as FQGNSA. The CDR3 extends over 15 amino acids. In nucleotides, the CDR3 is TGTGCCAGCAGTCCAACAGGGGGCGTATTTGATACGCAGTATTTT. Its protein is CASSPTGGVFDTQYF.

The V call is TRBV18, the J call TRBJ2-2; D not resolved. The V gene lost 5 bases and the J gene lost 3 bases, with 10 bases spanning the gap. The CDR3 is 14 amino acids. CDR1 and CDR2 from the germline V gene are KGHSH and LQKENI. CDR3 coding DNA: TGTGCCAGCTCATCCCCCCTCTACACCGGGGAGCTGTTTTTT. Translated: CASSSPLYTGELFF.

The chain couples TRBV6-5 to TRBJ2-4; unclear D gene. Between the trimmed V and J ends, which lost 6 bases and 2 bases, there was a span of 11 bases. This CDR3 region has 14 residues. CDR1 is MNHEY, CDR2 SVGAGI, per germline. In nucleotides, the CDR3 is TGTGCCAGCAGCCTCCTAAGTTCCAAAAACATTCAGTACTTC. Amino acid sequence: CASSLLSSKNIQYF.

CDR3 bases: TGTGCCAGCAGCGGTCCCTTCGGGGAGCAGTACTTC. As protein: CASSGPFGEQYF. The chain joins TRBV11-1 to TRBJ2-7; D gene uncertain. V was trimmed by 5 bases and J by 7 bases, leaving 12 bases between them. The CDR3 sequence is 12 residues long. CDR1 SGHAT and CDR2 FQDESV come from the germline V gene (reference sequence).

The chain couples TRBV2 to TRBJ1-3, with D uncertain. The CDR3 contains 16 residues. The germline V gene encodes CDR1 SNHLY and CDR2 FYNNEI. V lost 5 bases and J 0 bases, leaving 14 bases between the germline ends. CDR3 coding DNA: TGTGCCAGCAGTTTGGGCAGTGCCCTCTCTGGAAACACCATATATTTT. Its translation: CASSLGSALSGNTIYF.

The chain links TRBV6-5 to TRBJ2-1; D gene unclear. Germline V gives CDR1 MNHEY, CDR2 SVGAGI. Between the trimmed V and J ends, which lost 4 bases and 5 bases, there was a span of 12 bases. The CDR3 is 14 amino acids. In DNA form, the CDR3 reads TGTGCCAGCAGTTCGACACCTGCCGACAATGAGCAGTTCTTC. This codes for CASSSTPADNEQFF.

The V gene is TRBV9, the J gene TRBJ2-7; D uncertain. The germline CDR1 and CDR2 sequences are SGDLS and YYNGEE. With 0 bases removed from V and 1 base from J, the gap between germline ends came to 14 bases. The CDR3 loop spans 16 amino acids. The CDR3 is CASSVGAQYRSYEQYF. CDR3 nucleotide sequence: TGTGCCAGCAGCGTAGGGGCACAGTATCGATCCTACGAGCAGTACTTC.

The rearrangement uses TRBV6-1 and TRBJ1-2, with a tentative D call TRBD1 (5 bases). This CDR3 has 12 amino acids. Germline values: CDR1 MNHNS, CDR2 SASEGT. Trimming stripped 2 bases from V and 10 bases from J, with 11 bases between. The chain's CDR3 is CASSEPGHPYTF. CDR3 nucleotides: TGTGCCAGCAGTGAACCCGGACACCCCTACACCTTC.

The V and J genes are TRBV2 and TRBJ1-5; no clear D. The V end lost 5 bases, the J end lost 4 bases, and 12 bases lay between the germline ends. The length of the CDR3 is 14 residues. CDR1 and CDR2 from the germline V gene are SNHLY and FYNNEI. The CDR3 DNA is TGTGCCAGCAGTACGGGTGAGCTTAATCAGCCCCAGCATTTT. Protein product: CASSTGELNQPQHF.

J is TRBJ1-3 and V is TRBV5-1, with 7 bases lining up with TRBD1. Per germline, CDR1 SGHRS and CDR2 YFSETQ. Unmatched junction bases numbered 3, after V lost 3 bases and J lost 0 bases. CDR3 length: 15 residues. The CDR3 DNA is TGCGCCAGCAGCTGGGGGACAGTCTCTGGAAACACCATATATTTT. It is translated as CASSWGTVSGNTIYF.

The chain combines TRBV4-1 with TRBJ1-6; perhaps TRBD1 as D (6 bases). Germline V lookup: CDR1 MGHRA, CDR2 YSYEKL. CDR3 length equals 18 residues. V dropped 3 bases and J dropped 7 bases, with 22 bases sitting between them. CDR3 nucleotides: TGCGCCAGCAGCCAGCCACCTCCCAGGGGAAGGGAAAATTCACCCCTCCACTTT. The encoded protein is CASSQPPPRGRENSPLHF.

The chain carries TRBV5-5 and TRBJ2-3; possible D gene TRBD2, 6 bases. V lost 6 bases, J lost 5 bases, and 13 bases lay in between. This CDR3 region has 13 residues. The germline V gene encodes CDR1 SGHKS and CDR2 YYEKEE (reference sequence). The DNA of the CDR3 is TGTGCCAGCACTCCGGACGGGAGAGATACGCAGTATTTT. Translated: CASTPDGRDTQYF.

V gene TRBV10-3 combines with J gene TRBJ1-5; 8 bases line up with TRBD1. From germline, CDR1 is ENHRY and CDR2 SYGVKD. Trimming removed 6 bases from V and 6 bases from J; junction bases left unmatched: 7. CDR3 length: 14 residues. DNA for the CDR3: TGTGCCATCAGCCCGACAGGGGAGGGTCAGCCCCAGCATTTT. Translated: CAISPTGEGQPQHF.

This clone appeared once. The chain is built from TRBV15 and TRBJ1-1, with 7 bases that match TRBD1. Germline values: CDR1 LNHNV, CDR2 YYDKDF (reference sequence). The CDR3 has 15 residues. Germline trimming cut 1 base from V and 1 base from J; bases unmatched to any gene: 3. The CDR3, as DNA: TGTGCCACCAGCAGAGGGTGGGACAGGAACACTGAAGCTTTCTTT. The encoded protein is CATSRGWDRNTEAFF.

This rearrangement joins TRBV12-5 to TRBJ2-6; no clear D. The germline V gene has CDR1 LGHNT and CDR2 FRNRAP. Trimming stripped 7 bases from V and 0 bases from J, with 4 bases between. The CDR3 is 13 amino acids. The CDR3 DNA is TGTGCTAGTGCCAACTCTGGGGCCAACGTCCTGACTTTC. Its translation: CASANSGANVLTF.